These T cell receptor beta chains were read from a single sample in a study of response to subunit inactivated influenza vaccine. Each CDR3 protein gets one entry after TCRdb re-called the RT-PCR reads with MiXCR. The table shows about 500,000 distinct CDR3 sequences, with more than 15% occurring only once. Source: CD4+ T cells sorted from PBMCs, taken around 25 months after vaccination. Receptors originate from a man between 50 and 69 years old who received an inactivated influenza vaccine. The CDR3 runs from the conserved cysteine through the conserved F or W. Fields, in order: V gene, D gene, J gene, clone size, CDR3 DNA, CDR3 protein. A D gene is named only where the DNA matches it firmly. Where a row states a size, it is once, few, many or the class of an expanded clone; other rows omit it.

V: TRBV7-8; D: TRBD2; J: TRBJ2-5; size: NA; DNA: TGTGCCAGCAGCTCGGGAGGGGTCGAGACCCAGTACTTC; CDR3: CASSSGGVETQYF
V: TRBV25-1; D: NA; J: TRBJ1-2; size: NA; DNA: TGTGCCAGCAGTGAATACGGCAGGGGAAACTATGGCTACACCTTC; CDR3: CASSEYGRGNYGYTF
V: TRBV12-3/TRBV12-4; D: NA; J: TRBJ2-7; size: few; DNA: TGTGCCAGCAGACCCGACACGATCGGGGAGCAGTACTTC; CDR3: CASRPDTIGEQYF
V: TRBV20-1; D: NA; J: TRBJ1-1; size: few; DNA: TGCAGTGCCGGGAGGGGTGGAGTAGTGAACACTGAAGCTTTCTTT; CDR3: CSAGRGGVVNTEAFF
V: TRBV11-3; D: NA; J: TRBJ2-5; size: many; DNA: TGTGCCAGCAGCTTAGGCAGGGGAGAGACCCAGTACTTC; CDR3: CASSLGRGETQYF
V: TRBV30; D: NA; J: TRBJ2-5; size: NA; DNA: TGTGCCGCCCAAAAAGGAAGAGAGACCCAGTACTTC; CDR3: CAAQKGRETQYF
V: TRBV24-1; D: NA; J: TRBJ2-2; size: many; DNA: TGTGCCACCAGTGATCGGGAAGGGAGAACCGGGGAGCTGTTTTTT; CDR3: CATSDREGRTGELFF
V: TRBV12-3/TRBV12-4; D: NA; J: TRBJ1-1; size: few; DNA: TGTGCCAGCAGTTGGTTAGACATGAACACTGAAGCTTTCTTT; CDR3: CASSWLDMNTEAFF
V: TRBV6-1; D: NA; J: TRBJ1-5; size: few; DNA: TGTGCCAGCAGTGGCCCGGGATTTCTTGGGCAAAATCAGCCCCAGCATTTT; CDR3: CASSGPGFLGQNQPQHF
V: TRBV7-9; D: NA; J: TRBJ2-5; size: many; DNA: TGTGCCAGCAGCTTAGCGGAAGAGACCCAGTACTTC; CDR3: CASSLAEETQYF
V: TRBV10-1; D: NA; J: TRBJ2-1; size: NA; DNA: TGCGCCAGCAGTGAGTCTCTAATCGTGGGGGCAAATGAGCAGTTCTTC; CDR3: CASSESLIVGANEQFF
V: TRBV20-1; D: NA; J: TRBJ2-2; size: NA; DNA: TGCAGTGCCCTGAGGAGGAGAACGAACACCGGGGAGCTGTTTTTT; CDR3: CSALRRRTNTGELFF
V: TRBV20-1; D: TRBD1; J: TRBJ2-4; size: few; DNA: TGCAGTTTAGACAGGGCTGGGATCCGTTTAGCCAAAAACATTCAGTACTTC; CDR3: CSLDRAGIRLAKNIQYF
V: TRBV11-2; D: NA; J: TRBJ1-3; size: few; DNA: TGTGCCAGCAGCTTGATGACAACCAGAAACACCATATATTTT; CDR3: CASSLMTTRNTIYF
V: TRBV5-5; D: NA; J: TRBJ1-1; size: many; DNA: TGTGCCAGCAGCAACACAGAGAACACTGAAGCTTTCTTT; CDR3: CASSNTENTEAFF
V: TRBV7-9; D: NA; J: TRBJ2-3; size: many; DNA: TGTGCCAGCAGCGGGAGAGATACGCAGTATTTT; CDR3: CASSGRDTQYF
V: TRBV9; D: TRBD1; J: TRBJ2-1; size: NA; DNA: TGTGCCAGCAGCCTTATAGGGACAGGGTCCGTCGGCGAGCAGTTCTTC; CDR3: CASSLIGTGSVGEQFF
V: TRBV24-1; D: NA; J: TRBJ1-2; size: few; DNA: TGTGCCACCAGTGATTTGGGAGTTACTGGCTACACCTTC; CDR3: CATSDLGVTGYTF
V: TRBV7-2; D: NA; J: TRBJ1-5; size: NA; DNA: TGTGCCAGCAGCAACAGGTTCAATCAGCCCCAGCATTTT; CDR3: CASSNRFNQPQHF
V: TRBV15; D: NA; J: TRBJ2-3; size: NA; DNA: TGTGCCACCAGACAGGCCCTCCTCACAGATACGCAGTATTTT; CDR3: CATRQALLTDTQYF
V: TRBV7-8; D: NA; J: TRBJ2-5; size: NA; DNA: TGTGCCAGTTCCAAAGGACTGGGGGAGACCCAGTACTTC; CDR3: CASSKGLGETQYF
V: TRBV2; D: NA; J: TRBJ2-7; size: few; DNA: TGTGCCAGCAGTGGGTTCGACGAGCAGTACTTC; CDR3: CASSGFDEQYF
V: TRBV10-3; D: TRBD2; J: TRBJ2-3; size: NA; DNA: TGTGCCATCAGCACGATCGGGACTAGCGGCACAGATACGCAGTATTTT; CDR3: CAISTIGTSGTDTQYF
V: TRBV18; D: NA; J: TRBJ2-2; size: few; DNA: TGTGCCAGCTCACCCGCGGGGACATTTAACACCGGGGAGCTGTTTTTT; CDR3: CASSPAGTFNTGELFF
V: TRBV6-1; D: NA; J: TRBJ2-7; size: NA; DNA: TGTGCCAGCAGTGAAGTGATTACCTACGAGCAGTACTTC; CDR3: CASSEVITYEQYF
V: TRBV9; D: NA; J: TRBJ1-3; size: NA; DNA: TGTGCCAGCAGCGTAGGCGGGCAAAGGGGAAACACCATATATTTT; CDR3: CASSVGGQRGNTIYF